This T cell receptor (beta chain) is from a study of Graves' ophthalmopathy and Graves' hyperthyroidism (dated by TCRdb to 2017 to 2018). At the level of the whole study: Peripheral blood was collected at initial diagnosis, before any treatment. An independent validation cohort comprised 18 hyperthyroidism patients and 15 to 17 patients who later progressed from hyperthyroidism to ophthalmopathy. For training and testing, the 100 patients in the discovery cohort were randomly divided in a 7:3 ratio. In total, approximately 140 blood samples were TCR-sequenced: 40 to 45 ophthalmopathy, 75 hyperthyroidism and about 17 hyperthyroidism-to-ophthalmopathy patients. To tell Graves' ophthalmopathy apart from Graves' hyperthyroidism, and to predict which patients would progress to ophthalmopathy, the study relied on TCR beta repertoire signatures. In over five hyperthyroidism patients, T-cell repertoires of thyroid tissue and blood were compared. To explore V-J signatures that distinguish ophthalmopathy from hyperthyroidism, a discovery set of around 100 patients was enrolled, made up of approximately 45 with ophthalmopathy and some 56 with stable hyperthyroidism. Following sampling, methimazole starting at 30 mg daily was administered to hyperthyroidism patients, and high-dose intravenous methylprednisolone was administered to ophthalmopathy patients.

A patient counted as having stable hyperthyroidism if there was no progression to ophthalmopathy within 18 months of follow-up. Patients with hyperthyroidism were aged 18 to 65 years, had been newly diagnosed, and had a disease duration of less than 2 months. Anyone with other autoimmune diseases, uncontrolled infections, pregnancy or lactation was excluded from the study. Diagnosis relied on clinical symptoms, serum thyroxine, TRAb, thyroid ultrasound and orbital computed tomography. Using Ficoll-Paque density gradient centrifugation, PBMCs were isolated from 9.5 to 10 ml of fresh peripheral blood. Trizol reagent was used to extract the total RNA, and its quality was then checked on an Agilent 2100 Bioanalyzer. Findings and caveats that apply to the study as a whole: Sample size was not predetermined statistically, and investigators were not blinded to group allocation. The 13-signature model separated ophthalmopathy from stable hyperthyroidism with approximately 88% sensitivity and approximately 83% specificity in cross-validation, and 80%/75% in the test set. Most expanded thyroid clonotypes with a frequency above 0.001 also appeared in blood, which suggests that blood repertoires may reflect the immune response in the thyroid. In validation, the model predicted ophthalmopathy progression with about 71% sensitivity and roughly 72% specificity; some twelve predicted patients were CT-confirmed with GO in a median of about 7.1 months.

For repertoire sequencing, TCR beta CDR3 regions were amplified from RNA transcripts. A first-round RT-PCR used HTBI primers with the Qiagen OneStep RT-PCR kit, followed by a second-round multiplex PCR, size selection and purification. Libraries were sequenced on an Illumina HiSeq2000 using paired-end 100 bp reads. In the paper's pipeline: SOAPnuke was used to process the reads, throwing out any read that had adapters, had uncalled bases, had a mean Phred below 15, or lacked an exact constant-primer or identifier match. High-quality paired reads were merged with COPE v1.2.5. Unique nucleotide sequences were defined as clonotypes and aligned to IMGT TRB V, D and J references using MiTCR v1.1. The analysis was limited to V-J combinations with a frequency above 0.0001, which together covered approximately 99% of the repertoires. For each V-J combination, a TCR clonal expansion and chaos score was defined as F50 clonal expansion divided by the chaos observed in the TCRdist matrix. Welch's t-statistics and random forest were used to reduce the features to about a dozen V-J combinations, which were then used as input to a naive Bayes classifier. The similarity between thyroid and blood repertoires was quantified using the Morisita-Horn index. TCRdb reran the public reads through fastp at Q25 and MiXCR, keeping productive beta chains. Each record represents a unique CDR3 protein, reported with the most common genes and DNA among its rows. TCRdb's processing, not the authors' own work, is the source of the V and J calls. The sample yields roughly 400,000 distinct CDR3 sequences; about 16% were counted once. Roughly 7% of the sample comes from the top ten.

This clonotype has at least ten counts. No cognate antigen has been identified for it. No much larger clone is present one base from it, and per-base qualities are unavailable. The V end gives up 6 bases and the J end 3 bases, leaving 6 bases in the junction not matched to a gene. Based on the germline V gene, the CDR1 and CDR2 sequences are MNHEY and SVGAGI. The CDR3 starts with the cysteine, ends with the phenylalanine, and has 14 residues. CDR3 DNA only is kept here, 42 bases in frame from base 1. The sequenced material came from peripheral blood. The clonotype was recovered from a woman aged 18-29 years with stable Graves' hyperthyroidism. Donor details come from another sample of the same person, matched by shared clones. Recombination joined TRBV6-5 with TRBJ2-7, with TRBD1 identical over 9 junction bases. The CDR3 reads CASRRGTGYYEQYF. The DNA sequence is as follows: TGTGCCAGCAGGAGGGGGACAGGGTACTACGAGCAGTACTTC.